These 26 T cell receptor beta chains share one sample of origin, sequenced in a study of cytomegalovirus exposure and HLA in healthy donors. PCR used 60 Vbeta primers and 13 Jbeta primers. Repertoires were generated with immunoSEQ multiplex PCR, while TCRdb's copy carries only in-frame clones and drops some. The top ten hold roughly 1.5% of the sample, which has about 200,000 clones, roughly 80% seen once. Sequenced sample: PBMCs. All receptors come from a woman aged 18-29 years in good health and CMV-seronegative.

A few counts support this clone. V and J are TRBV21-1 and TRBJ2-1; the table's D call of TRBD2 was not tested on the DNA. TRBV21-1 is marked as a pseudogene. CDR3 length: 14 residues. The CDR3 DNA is TGTGCCAGGAGGGCTAGCGGGCCTTACAATGAGCAGTTCTTC. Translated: CARRASGPYNEQFF.

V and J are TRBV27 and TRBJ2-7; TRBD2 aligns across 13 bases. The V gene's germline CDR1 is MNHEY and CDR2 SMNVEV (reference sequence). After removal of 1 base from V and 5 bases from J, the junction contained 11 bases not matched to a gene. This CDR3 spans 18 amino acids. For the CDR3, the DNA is TGTGCCAGCAGTTTATTTTATACTAGCGGGAGGGCCTTCCACGAGCAGTACTTC. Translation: CASSLFYTSGRAFHEQYF.

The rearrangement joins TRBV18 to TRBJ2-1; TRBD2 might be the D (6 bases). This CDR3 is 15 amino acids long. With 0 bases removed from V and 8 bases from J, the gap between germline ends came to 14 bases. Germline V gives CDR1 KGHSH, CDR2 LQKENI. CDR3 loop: CASSPPAGPPYEQFF. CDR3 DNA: TGTGCCAGCTCACCACCGGCGGGGCCCCCTTATGAGCAGTTCTTC.

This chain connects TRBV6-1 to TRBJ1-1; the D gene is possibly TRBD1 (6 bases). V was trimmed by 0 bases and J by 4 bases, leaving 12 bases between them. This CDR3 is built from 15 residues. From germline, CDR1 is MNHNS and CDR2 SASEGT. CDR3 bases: TGTGCCAGCAGTGAAGCCTTCACAGGGTCCACTGAAGCTTTCTTT. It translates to CASSEAFTGSTEAFF.

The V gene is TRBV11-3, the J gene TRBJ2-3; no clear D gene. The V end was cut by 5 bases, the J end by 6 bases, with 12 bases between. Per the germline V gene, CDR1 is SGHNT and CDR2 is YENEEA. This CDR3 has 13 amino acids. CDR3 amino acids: CASSPGEVDTQYF. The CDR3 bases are TGTGCCAGCAGCCCCGGTGAGGTCGATACGCAGTATTTT. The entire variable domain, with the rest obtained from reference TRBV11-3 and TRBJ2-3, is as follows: EAGVVQSPRYKIIEKKQPVAFWCNPISGHNTLYWYLQNLGQGPELLIRYENEEAVDDSQLPKDRFSAERLKGVDSTLKIQPAELGDSAVYLCASSPGEVDTQYFGPGTRLTVL.

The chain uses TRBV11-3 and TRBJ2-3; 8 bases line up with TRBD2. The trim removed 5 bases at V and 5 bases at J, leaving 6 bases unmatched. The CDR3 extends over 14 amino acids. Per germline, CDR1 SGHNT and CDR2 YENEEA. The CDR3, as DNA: TGTGCCAGCAGCAGGGGACTAGGTGTAGATACGCAGTATTTT. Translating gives CASSRGLGVDTQYF.

The DNA of the CDR3 is TGTGCCAGCAGTGCCTGGGACAGGGAAAACACCATATATTTT. It translates to CASSAWDRENTIYF. The chain links TRBV25-1 to TRBJ1-3; 9 positions match TRBD1. V lost 4 bases to trimming and J lost 6 bases; unmatched junction nucleotides: 4. Germline V gene sequence: CDR1 MGHDK, CDR2 SYGVNS. CDR3 length: 14 amino acids.

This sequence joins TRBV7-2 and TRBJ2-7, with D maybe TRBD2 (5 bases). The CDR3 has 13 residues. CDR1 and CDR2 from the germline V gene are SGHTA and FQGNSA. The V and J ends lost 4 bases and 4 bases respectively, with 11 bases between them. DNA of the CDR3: TGTGCCAGCAGCTCCAGCGGCGGGTACGAGCAGTACTTC. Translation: CASSSSGGYEQYF.

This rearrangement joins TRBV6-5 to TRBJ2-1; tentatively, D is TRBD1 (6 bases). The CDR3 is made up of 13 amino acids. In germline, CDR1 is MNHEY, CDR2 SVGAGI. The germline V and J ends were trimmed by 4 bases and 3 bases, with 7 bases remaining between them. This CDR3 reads CASSSDSYNEQFF. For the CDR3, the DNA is TGTGCCAGCAGTTCGGACAGCTACAATGAGCAGTTCTTC.

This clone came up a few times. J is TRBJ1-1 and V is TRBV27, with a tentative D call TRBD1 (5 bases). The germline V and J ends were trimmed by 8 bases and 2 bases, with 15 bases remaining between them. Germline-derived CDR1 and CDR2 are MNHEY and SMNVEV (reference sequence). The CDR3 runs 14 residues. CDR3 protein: CASHTSGTNTEAFF. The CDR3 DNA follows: TGTGCCAGCCATACTTCAGGGACTAACACTGAAGCTTTCTTT.

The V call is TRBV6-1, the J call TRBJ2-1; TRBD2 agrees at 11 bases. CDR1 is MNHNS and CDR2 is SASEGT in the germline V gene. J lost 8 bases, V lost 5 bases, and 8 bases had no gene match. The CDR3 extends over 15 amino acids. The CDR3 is CASSSRLAGPDEQFF. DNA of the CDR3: TGTGCCAGCAGTTCTAGACTAGCGGGGCCGGATGAGCAGTTCTTC.

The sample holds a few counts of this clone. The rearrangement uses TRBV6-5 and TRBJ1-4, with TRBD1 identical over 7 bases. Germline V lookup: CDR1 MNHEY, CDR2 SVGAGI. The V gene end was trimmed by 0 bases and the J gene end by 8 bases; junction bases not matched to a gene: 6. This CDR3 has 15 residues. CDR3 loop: CASSYSGGQSEKLFF. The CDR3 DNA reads TGTGCCAGCAGTTACTCCGGGGGACAGTCCGAAAAACTGTTTTTT.

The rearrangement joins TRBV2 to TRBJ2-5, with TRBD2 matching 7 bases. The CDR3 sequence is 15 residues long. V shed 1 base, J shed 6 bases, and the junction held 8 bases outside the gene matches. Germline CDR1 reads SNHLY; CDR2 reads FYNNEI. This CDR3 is CASSEDRGRVQTQYF. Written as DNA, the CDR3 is TGTGCCAGCAGTGAAGATCGAGGGAGGGTGCAGACCCAGTACTTC. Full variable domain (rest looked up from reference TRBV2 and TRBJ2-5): EPEVTQTPSHQVTQMGQEVILRCVPISNHLYFYWYRQILGQKVEFLVSFYNNEISEKSEIFDDQFSVERPDGSNFTLKIRSTKLEDSAMYFCASSEDRGRVQTQYFGPGTRLLVL.

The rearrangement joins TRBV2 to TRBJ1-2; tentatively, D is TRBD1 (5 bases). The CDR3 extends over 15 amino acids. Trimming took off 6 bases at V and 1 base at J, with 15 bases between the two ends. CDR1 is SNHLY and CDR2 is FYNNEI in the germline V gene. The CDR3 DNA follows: TGTGCCAGCAGGGCCGGGTCAGGGCTTAACTATGGCTACACCTTC. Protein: CASRAGSGLNYGYTF.

The CDR3 protein is CASSLTGGPEQFF. For the CDR3, the DNA is TGTGCCAGCAGTCTCACAGGGGGCCCAGAGCAGTTCTTC. V is TRBV27 and J is TRBJ2-1, with 9 bases identical to TRBD1. The CDR3 contains 13 residues. After removal of 5 bases from V and 10 bases from J, the junction contained 6 bases not matched to a gene. Germline CDR1 and CDR2: MNHEY and SMNVEV (reference sequence).

This CDR3 reads CATSHEVNSNQPQHF. DNA for the CDR3: TGTGCCACCAGCCACGAGGTCAATAGCAATCAGCCCCAGCATTTT. The chain uses TRBV15 and TRBJ1-5, with D unresolved. Per the germline V gene, CDR1 is LNHNV and CDR2 is YYDKDF (reference sequence). The CDR3 has 15 amino acids. V was trimmed by 5 bases and J by 0 bases, leaving 11 bases between them.

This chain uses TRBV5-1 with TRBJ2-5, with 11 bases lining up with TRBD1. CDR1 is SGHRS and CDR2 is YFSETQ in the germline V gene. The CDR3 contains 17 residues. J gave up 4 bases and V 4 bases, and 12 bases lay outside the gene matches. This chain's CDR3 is CASSRGSSGQGGETQYF. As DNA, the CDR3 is TGCGCCAGCAGCCGAGGATCCTCGGGACAGGGGGGAGAGACCCAGTACTTC.

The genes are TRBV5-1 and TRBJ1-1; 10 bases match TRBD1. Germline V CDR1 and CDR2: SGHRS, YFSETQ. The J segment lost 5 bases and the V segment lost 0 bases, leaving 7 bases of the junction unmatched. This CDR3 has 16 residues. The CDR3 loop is CASSLGTGGRRTEAFF. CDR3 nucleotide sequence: TGCGCCAGCAGCTTGGGGACAGGGGGACGGCGGACTGAAGCTTTCTTT.

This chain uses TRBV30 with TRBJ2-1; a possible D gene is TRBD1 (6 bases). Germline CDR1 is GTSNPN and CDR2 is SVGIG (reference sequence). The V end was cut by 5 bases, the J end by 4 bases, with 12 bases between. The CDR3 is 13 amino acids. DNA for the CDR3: TGTGCCTGGTCCCACAGGGCTTACAATGAGCAGTTCTTC. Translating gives CAWSHRAYNEQFF.

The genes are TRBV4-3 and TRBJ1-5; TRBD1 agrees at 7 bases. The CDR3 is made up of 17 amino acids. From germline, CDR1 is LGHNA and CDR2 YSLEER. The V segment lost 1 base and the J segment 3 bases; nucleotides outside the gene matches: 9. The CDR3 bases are TGCGCCAGCAGCCAAGGAGGGGGCCTCCTCCCCAATCAGCCCCAGCATTTT. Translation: CASSQGGGLLPNQPQHF.

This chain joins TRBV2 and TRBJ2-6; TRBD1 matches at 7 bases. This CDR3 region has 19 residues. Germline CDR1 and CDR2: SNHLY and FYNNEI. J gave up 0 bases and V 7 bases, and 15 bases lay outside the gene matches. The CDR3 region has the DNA TGTGCCAGCAAAGTCGCCCGGAAGGGGGCGTCCTCTGGGGCCAACGTCCTGACTTTC. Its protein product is CASKVARKGASSGANVLTF.

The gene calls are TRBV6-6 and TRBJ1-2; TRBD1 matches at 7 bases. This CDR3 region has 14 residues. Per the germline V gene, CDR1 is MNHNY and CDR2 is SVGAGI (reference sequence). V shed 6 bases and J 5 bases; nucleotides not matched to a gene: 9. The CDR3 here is CASSPTGTAYGYTF. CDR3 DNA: TGTGCCAGCAGCCCCACCGGGACAGCTTATGGCTACACCTTC.

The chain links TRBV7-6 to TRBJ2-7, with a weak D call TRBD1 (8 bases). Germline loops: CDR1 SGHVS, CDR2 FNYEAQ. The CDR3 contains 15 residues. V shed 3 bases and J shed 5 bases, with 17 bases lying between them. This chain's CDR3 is CASSFVQGGWHEQYF. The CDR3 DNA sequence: TGTGCCAGCAGCTTTGTACAGGGGGGGTGGCACGAGCAGTACTTC.

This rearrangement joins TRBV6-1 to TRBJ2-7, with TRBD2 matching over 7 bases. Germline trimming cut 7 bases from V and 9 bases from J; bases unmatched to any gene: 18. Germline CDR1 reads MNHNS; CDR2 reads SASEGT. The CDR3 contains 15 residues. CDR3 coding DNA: TGTGCCAGCATGGGTGGGAGGGTGATCTACGACGGGCAGTACTTC. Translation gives CASMGGRVIYDGQYF.

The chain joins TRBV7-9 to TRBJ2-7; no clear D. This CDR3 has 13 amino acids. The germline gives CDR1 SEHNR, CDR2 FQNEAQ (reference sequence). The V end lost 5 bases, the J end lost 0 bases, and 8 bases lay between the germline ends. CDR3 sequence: CASSRDISYEQYV. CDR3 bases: TGTGCCAGCAGCCGTGACATCTCCTACGAGCAGTACGTC.

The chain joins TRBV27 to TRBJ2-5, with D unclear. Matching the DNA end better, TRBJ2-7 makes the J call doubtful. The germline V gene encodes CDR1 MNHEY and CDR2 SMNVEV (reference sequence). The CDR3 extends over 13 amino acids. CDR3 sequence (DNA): TGTGCCAGCAGTTCCCCCCACTCCTACGAGCAGTACTTC. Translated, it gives CASSSPHSYEQYF.